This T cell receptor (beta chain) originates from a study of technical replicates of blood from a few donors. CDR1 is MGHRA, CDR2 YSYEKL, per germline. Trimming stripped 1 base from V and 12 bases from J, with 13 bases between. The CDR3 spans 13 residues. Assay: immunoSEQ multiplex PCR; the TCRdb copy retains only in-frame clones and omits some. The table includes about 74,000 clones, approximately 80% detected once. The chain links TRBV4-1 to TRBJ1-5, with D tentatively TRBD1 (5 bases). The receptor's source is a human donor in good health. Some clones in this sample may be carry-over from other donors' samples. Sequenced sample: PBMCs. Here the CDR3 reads CASSQVRGGSQHF. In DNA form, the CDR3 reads TGCGCCAGCAGCCAAGTCCGCGGGGGAAGCCAGCATTTT.